One and the same sample provided the 8 T cell receptor beta chains below, sequenced in a study of shared clonotypes between healthy human individuals. Profiled with immunoSEQ multiplex PCR; TCRdb holds only in-frame clones, not every one. The sample shows 1,100,000 or so clones, approximately 80% of them seen only once. Source material: memory CD4+ T cells from PBMCs. Subset in this sample: CD45RA-negative fraction. These receptors came from a man between 18 and 29 years old in good health. Some clones in this sample may be carry-over from other donors' samples.

The CDR3 spells CASSPNRESGELFF. The CDR3 DNA is TGCGCCAGCAGCCCTAACAGGGAATCGGGGGAGCTGTTTTTT. This rearrangement joins TRBV5-1 to TRBJ2-2, with D perhaps TRBD1 (6 bases). The CDR3 contains 14 residues. V was trimmed by 4 bases and J by 8 bases, leaving 15 bases between them. The germline V gene has CDR1 SGHRS and CDR2 YFSETQ.

This clone has more than one count but fewer than ten. The chain links TRBV6-1 to TRBJ2-2; D gene uncertain. The germline V gene has CDR1 MNHNS and CDR2 SASEGT. Trimming left V 4 bases short and J 4 bases short, with 10 bases between. CDR3 length: 14 amino acids. The CDR3 nucleotides are TGTGCCAGCAGTGGATACAGCTTCACCGGGGAGCTGTTTTTT. As protein: CASSGYSFTGELFF.

The chain couples TRBV11-2 to TRBJ1-1, with unresolved D. The CDR3 length is 15 residues. From germline, CDR1 is SGHAT and CDR2 FQNNGV. V was shortened by 0 bases and J by 2 bases, with 10 bases between the two germline ends. The CDR3 DNA follows: TGTGCCAGCAGCTTAGATGACAACTTCAACACTGAAGCTTTCTTT. Translated, it gives CASSLDDNFNTEAFF.

The rearrangement joins TRBV6-6 to TRBJ1-1, with D perhaps matching TRBD1 (5 bases). The germline V and J ends were trimmed by 4 bases and 7 bases, with 7 bases remaining between them. CDR3 length equals 11 residues. The V gene's germline CDR1 is MNHNY and CDR2 SVGAGI (reference sequence). The CDR3 loop reads CASSSDSEAFF. Written as DNA, the CDR3 is TGTGCCAGCAGTTCTGACAGTGAAGCTTTCTTT.

This clone has at least ten counts. This chain joins TRBV15 and TRBJ2-5; D gene uncertain. The CDR3 extends over 15 amino acids. Per the germline V gene, CDR1 is LNHNV and CDR2 is YYDKDF (reference sequence). V shed 0 bases and J shed 5 bases, with 13 bases lying between them. Here the CDR3 DNA reads TGTGCCACCAGCAGAGATGTCCGGAGCCGGGAGACCCAGTACTTC. Translated, it gives CATSRDVRSRETQYF.

This clone was seen only a few times. The rearrangement joins TRBV19 to TRBJ2-7; D may be TRBD1 or TRBD2 (5 bases each). Trimming took off 6 bases at V and 2 bases at J, with 20 bases between the two ends. CDR3 length equals 16 residues. Germline V gives CDR1 LNHDA, CDR2 SQIVND (reference sequence). In DNA, the CDR3 is TGTGCCAGTAGCATCCACCCCGGGACGCAGGCCTACGAGCAGTACTTC. Amino acid sequence: CASSIHPGTQAYEQYF.

The chain uses TRBV7-2 and TRBJ2-2, with 8 bases that match TRBD2. The CDR3 is made up of 16 amino acids. After removal of 4 bases from V and 5 bases from J, the junction contained 9 bases not matched to a gene. CDR1 SGHTA and CDR2 FQGNSA come from the germline V gene. CDR3 region: CASSYGGGRPTGELFF. Written as DNA, the CDR3 is TGTGCCAGCAGCTACGGCGGCGGGAGGCCAACCGGGGAGCTGTTTTTT.

This clone has a single count. The chain combines TRBV11-3 with TRBJ2-1, with TRBD1 identical over 9 bases. The germline gives CDR1 SGHNT, CDR2 YENEEA. J lost 1 base, V lost 3 bases, and 1 base had no gene match. The CDR3 runs 15 residues. This CDR3 is CASSFGTGSYNEQFF. In DNA, the CDR3 is TGTGCCAGCAGCTTTGGGACAGGGTCCTACAATGAGCAGTTCTTC.